This TCR beta chain was obtained from a study of identical twins (TCRdb year 2016). A note on the overall study: TCR alpha and beta repertoires from monozygotic twins, unrelated adults of various ages and cord blood were deep-sequenced to test whether fetal clonotypes persist. Replicate twin experiments were performed at different times using different library preparation protocols to rule out contamination.

Library prep was done by 5' RACE. The reads were generated on an Illumina HiSeq 2000. Template switching added a universal primer binding site, and the final cDNA carried a unique molecular identifier that allowed TCR cDNA molecules to be counted accurately. First-strand cDNA for TCR alpha and beta chains was synthesized from specific primers in the conserved constant-segment region. To control for contamination, each cDNA library was double barcoded with a SMART-Mk sample barcode plus Illumina barcodes. Two successive PCR steps introduced TruSeq adapter sequences along with Illumina sample barcodes. TCR alpha and beta cDNA libraries were sequenced on the Illumina HiSeq platform with custom primers. In the source study's methods: MiGEC processed the raw reads to extract unique molecular identifiers, while MiXCR was used to determine the CDR3 positions. For each individual, recombination models were inferred using an EM algorithm with the repgenHMM and IGoR tools. Shared clonotype analysis was performed with the tcR package in R, normalizing sharing by the product of cloneset sizes. To study raw recombination free of thymic and clonal selection effects, out-of-frame nonproductive sequences were analyzed. The public reads were run again by TCRdb, first through fastp at Q25 and then through MiXCR, and only productive beta chains were kept. Here each entry gathers all rows of one CDR3 protein and keeps the most common genes and DNA. The V and J calls shown here were made by TCRdb, not taken from the authors' results. This sample is represented by approximately 470,000 distinct CDR3 sequences; 13% to 15% of them were singletons. More than 0.5% of the sample goes to the ten largest clones.

To note about this clonotype: Its antigen specificity is not known. The input lacks base qualities; no much larger clone sits a single base away.

Every donor in the study was a healthy Caucasian. The twin cohort comprised three pairs of female monozygotic twins, all aged roughly 18 to 29 years. Positive isolation kits from Invitrogen were used to isolate CD4+ and CD8+ T cell populations. Its CDR3 holds 17 amino acids, cysteine through phenylalanine. CDR3 DNA only is kept here, 51 bases in frame from base 1. The germline V gene encodes CDR1 MDHEN and CDR2 SYDVKM. V lost 6 bases and J lost 7 bases; the stretch between them is 25 bases long. What the work shows at the level of the full study, not this receptor alone: The excess sharing between twins in beta out-of-frame sequences was weaker because fewer shared sequences reduced the signal-to-noise ratio. Because the same donors could not be followed over many years, conclusions were based on cross-sectional statistical analysis. Zero-insertion analyses could be partly confounded by invariant T cells such as MAIT and iNKT, though diverse VJ usage argued against such confounding for most clonotypes. Out-of-frame TCR alpha sharing in monozygotic twins was systematically underestimated by recombination models, whereas sharing between unrelated individuals was in agreement with the recombination models. Compared with coincidental sharing between unrelated individuals, out-of-frame TCR alpha sequences shared between twins showed an excess of sequences with low generation probability. Abundant cord blood beta clonotypes had fewer insertions, young adult naive repertoires showed a similar but weaker trend, and memory repertoires showed no such trend.

This sample also appeared in a second study, on yellow fever vaccine responses in identical twins. Taken from the second paper: The authors reported that the T cell response to vaccination in identical twins appeared partly convergent and partly personalized. Focusing on identical twins, the study followed the T cell clones that responded to the vaccine, and did so with precision.

The source material was CD4+ T cells sorted from blood. The receptor chain draws on TRBV28 and TRBJ2-4; the D gene is possibly TRBD1 or TRBD2, with 7 bases matching each. The origin of this receptor is a young woman in good health. The base sequence is TGTGCCAGCAGCCGGGGGGAGGGGGCCTTAGGTTGGAACATTCAGTACTTC. Translated, this gives CASSRGEGALGWNIQYF.